This TCR beta chain appears in the sequencing data of a study of glioma-infiltrating T cells after dendritic cell vaccination. Study summary: Dendritic cells derived from monocytes and pulsed with autologous tumor lysate formed the vaccine. Study conclusions and caveats: Higher pretreatment TIL content predicted longer progression-free time and survival. No direct clonality-survival link was found; a diverse polyclonal response may matter.

Primers: 60 V beta forward and 13 J beta reverse. Sequencing was performed with immunoSEQ multiplex PCR; in TCRdb, only in-frame clones are kept and a portion is missing. The sample has about 36,000 clones, roughly 79% seen once; the top ten hold less than 8.5%. For this clone: Its antigen is unidentified.

Sequencing was performed on blood, taken before dendritic cell vaccination. The TCR was taken from a human donor with glioblastoma.

Here the CDR3 DNA reads TGCGCCAGCAGTCAGCGGGGGGGCTCCTACAATGAGCAGTTCTTC. It translates to CASSQRGGSYNEQFF. The chain carries TRBV4-1 and TRBJ2-1; 10 positions agree with TRBD2. Germline loops: CDR1 MGHRA, CDR2 YSYEKL. The CDR3 length is 15 residues. V shed 6 bases and J 0 bases; nucleotides not matched to a gene: 2.